This T cell receptor (beta chain) was sequenced in a study of early T cells in non-severe SARS-CoV-2 infection. In the study overall: From unsorted whole blood, bulk RNA was sequenced, and the chains remained unpaired.

This clonotype has at least ten counts. Unique molecular identifiers were added to individual cDNA molecules. MiXCR, applied by TCRdb to the 5' RACE reads, yields one record per CDR3 protein. The profile shows approximately 97,000 distinct CDR3 sequences, approximately 10% of them singletons. This CDR3 has 17 residues. The V end was cut by 4 bases, the J end by 0 bases, with 16 bases between. Germline CDR1 reads KGHDR; CDR2 reads SFDVKD. The chain has TRBV24-1 and TRBJ2-3; D ambiguous. This receptor was identified in an adult who was a healthcare worker with PCR-confirmed SARS-CoV-2 infection or an uninfected control (not recorded which). The sample in question was whole blood, obtained at baseline. CDR3 loop: CATSDPRALYSTDTQYF. In nucleotides, the CDR3 is TGTGCCACCAGTGACCCAAGGGCCCTATATAGCACAGATACGCAGTATTTT.